A single sample gave rise to the 14 T cell receptor beta chains below, sequenced in a study of cytomegalovirus exposure and HLA in healthy donors. The primer mix had 60 Vbeta and 13 Jbeta primers. Sequencing used immunoSEQ multiplex PCR; TCRdb keeps in-frame clones, though not all of them. The repertoire holds roughly 150,000 clones, with 73% as singletons. The specimen sequenced was PBMCs. The receptors here all came from a young woman in good health and CMV-seronegative.

The rearrangement uses TRBV4-1 and TRBJ2-5, with no clear D. The assigned J gene may be wrong: the sequence end matches TRBJ2-7 better. The V gene's germline CDR1 is MGHRA and CDR2 YSYEKL. This CDR3 has 16 residues. CDR3 residues: CASSQGRVFTFYEQYF. CDR3 sequence (DNA): TGCGCCAGCAGCCAAGGACGGGTCTTCACTTTCTACGAGCAGTACTTC.

This clone was detected only once. The chain has TRBV7-8 and TRBJ1-5; 9 bases agree with TRBD1. This CDR3 is 15 amino acids long. Germline V lookup: CDR1 SGHVS, CDR2 FQNEAQ. With 3 bases clipped from V and 2 bases from J, the junction kept 2 bases outside the gene matches. CDR3 protein: CASSLTGGGNQPQHF. As DNA, the CDR3 is TGTGCCAGCAGCTTGACAGGGGGTGGCAATCAGCCCCAGCATTTT.

V gene TRBV5-6 combines with J gene TRBJ1-1; 9 bases are shared with TRBD1. V was pared by 4 bases and J by 3 bases, with 7 bases of the junction left unmatched. The germline V gene encodes CDR1 SGHDT and CDR2 YYEEEE. This CDR3 contains 15 residues. Written as DNA, the CDR3 is TGTGCCAGCAGCGTACAGGGGGCCCGGTACACTGAAGCTTTCTTT. It yields the protein CASSVQGARYTEAFF.

The V and J genes are TRBV5-1 and TRBJ1-1; D gene ambiguous. CDR1 is SGHRS and CDR2 is YFSETQ in the germline V gene. This CDR3 spans 13 amino acids. Trimming removed 4 bases from V and 1 base from J, with 8 bases in between. CDR3 DNA sequence: TGCGCCAGCAGCCACTTAGAGAACACTGAAGCTTTCTTT. It translates to CASSHLENTEAFF. The complete variable domain, with remaining parts taken from reference TRBV5-1 and TRBJ1-1, reads KAGVTQTPRYLIKTRGQQVTLSCSPISGHRSVSWYQQTPGQGLQFLFEYFSETQRNKGNFPGRFSGRQFSNSRSEMNVSTLELGDSALYLCASSHLENTEAFFGQGTRLTVV.

A few counts support this clone. The chain uses TRBV6-5 and TRBJ1-1, with D possibly TRBD1 on 5 matching bases. The CDR3 is 13 amino acids. Germline V lookup: CDR1 MNHEY, CDR2 SVGAGI. Deletions cut 2 bases from V and 1 base from J, with 5 bases between. Here the CDR3 reads CASSYGQNTEAFF. As DNA, the CDR3 is TGTGCCAGCAGTTACGGACAGAACACTGAAGCTTTCTTT.

This clone was seen only a few times. This rearrangement joins TRBV7-2 to TRBJ1-1; D is possibly TRBD1 (6 bases). CDR1 SGHTA and CDR2 FQGNSA come from the germline V gene. Trimming pared 2 bases from V and 1 base from J, leaving 11 bases between. This CDR3 has 15 amino acids. The CDR3 loop is CASSLNRVGNTEAFF. The CDR3 region has the DNA TGTGCCAGCAGCTTAAACAGGGTAGGGAACACTGAAGCTTTCTTT.

The J gene is TRBJ2-7, the V gene TRBV6-1, with unresolved D. This CDR3 has 13 residues. With 2 bases removed from V and 2 bases from J, the gap between germline ends came to 7 bases. Germline V gives CDR1 MNHNS, CDR2 SASEGT. As DNA, the CDR3 is TGTGCCAGCAGTGAAATGGCGGCCTACGAGCAGTACTTC. It specifies CASSEMAAYEQYF.

This chain connects TRBV19 to TRBJ2-3; the match to TRBD2 covers 15 bases. Germline V gene lookup returns CDR1 LNHDA and CDR2 SQIVND (reference sequence). The CDR3 extends over 17 amino acids. The trim removed 1 base at V and 5 bases at J, leaving 4 bases unmatched. The chain's CDR3 is CASSIGTSGRALDTQYF. The CDR3, as DNA: TGTGCCAGTAGTATAGGGACTAGCGGGAGGGCCCTAGATACGCAGTATTTT. Looking up the rest from reference TRBV19 and TRBJ2-3 gives the full variable domain: DGGITQSPKYLFRKEGQNVTLSCEQNLNHDAMYWYRQDPGQGLRLIYYSQIVNDFQKGDIAEGYSVSREKKESFPLTVTSAQKNPTAFYLCASSIGTSGRALDTQYFGPGTRLTVL.

In DNA form, the CDR3 reads TGTGCCAGCAGTAGTAACCTAGGGACAGGGGGATACAATGAGCAGTTCTTC. This sequence encodes CASSSNLGTGGYNEQFF. The chain combines TRBV28 with TRBJ2-1; 11 bases line up with TRBD1. CDR3 length: 17 residues. J lost 4 bases, V lost 5 bases, and 10 bases had no gene match. CDR1 and CDR2 (germline): MDHEN, SYDVKM.

The chain is built from TRBV2 and TRBJ2-7, with D maybe TRBD2 (6 bases). The CDR3 loop spans 13 amino acids. V was trimmed by 5 bases and J by 3 bases, leaving 11 bases between them. Germline V gene data show CDR1 as SNHLY and CDR2 as FYNNEI. CDR3 nucleotide sequence: TGTGCCAGCAGTATAGCGGATCTCTACGAGCAGTACGTC. Translated, it gives CASSIADLYEQYV.

V and J are TRBV27 and TRBJ1-5, with a weak D call TRBD1 (5 bases). CDR3 length equals 14 residues. The V gene's germline CDR1 is MNHEY and CDR2 SMNVEV (reference sequence). The germline V and J ends were trimmed by 2 bases and 2 bases, with 7 bases remaining between them. The CDR3 is CASSLPGGNQPQHF. As DNA, the CDR3 is TGTGCCAGCAGTTTACCGGGGGGCAATCAGCCCCAGCATTTT.

This chain connects TRBV5-5 to TRBJ2-1; 8 bases line up with TRBD2. Germline values: CDR1 SGHKS, CDR2 YYEKEE (reference sequence). The junction had 7 bases not matched to a gene; V was cut back by 4 bases and J by 4 bases. The CDR3 sequence is 15 residues long. CDR3 residues: CASSPHGGDYNEQFF. The CDR3 bases are TGTGCCAGCAGCCCCCACGGGGGGGATTACAATGAGCAGTTCTTC. The entire variable domain, with the rest obtained from reference TRBV5-5 and TRBJ2-1, is as follows: DAGVTQSPTHLIKTRGQQVTLRCSPISGHKSVSWYQQVLGQGPQFIFQYYEKEERGRGNFPDRFSARQFPNYSSELNVNALLLGDSALYLCASSPHGGDYNEQFFGPGTRLTVL.

The chain recombines TRBV2 with TRBJ1-2, with no clear D. The germline V gene has CDR1 SNHLY and CDR2 FYNNEI. Trimming shortened V by 1 base and J by 4 bases, and 7 bases separated the two germline ends. The CDR3 is 13 amino acids. The DNA of the CDR3 is TGTGCCAGCAGTGAAGAACAGCCCTATGGCTACACCTTC. This sequence encodes CASSEEQPYGYTF.

This chain links TRBV28 with TRBJ2-7; 9 bases agree with TRBD1. V lost 5 bases and J lost 5; bases outside the gene matches: 10. Germline V lookup: CDR1 MDHEN, CDR2 SYDVKM. The CDR3 consists of 15 residues. The CDR3 protein is CASSHPRDRENEQYF. The CDR3 DNA reads TGTGCCAGCAGTCACCCCCGGGACAGGGAAAACGAGCAGTACTTC.